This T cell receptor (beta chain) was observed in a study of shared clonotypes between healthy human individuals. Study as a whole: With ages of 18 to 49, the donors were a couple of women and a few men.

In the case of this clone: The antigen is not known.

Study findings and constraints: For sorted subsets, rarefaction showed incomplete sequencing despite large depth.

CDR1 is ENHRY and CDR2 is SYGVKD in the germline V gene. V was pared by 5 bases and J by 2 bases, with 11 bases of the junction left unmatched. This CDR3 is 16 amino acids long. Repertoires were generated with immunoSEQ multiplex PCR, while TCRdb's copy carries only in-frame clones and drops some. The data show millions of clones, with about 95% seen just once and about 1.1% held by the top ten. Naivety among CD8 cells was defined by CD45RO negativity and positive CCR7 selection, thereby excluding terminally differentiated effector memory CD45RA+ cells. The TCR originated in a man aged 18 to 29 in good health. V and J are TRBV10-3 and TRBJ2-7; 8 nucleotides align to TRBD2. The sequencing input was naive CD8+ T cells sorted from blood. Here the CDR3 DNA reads TGTGCCATCAGTTCCTTGAGCGGGAGTGGAACCTACGAGCAGTACTTC. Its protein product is CAISSLSGSGTYEQYF.